The entry that follows covers one T cell receptor beta chain sequence. The sample is drawn from a study of T cell changes during pregnancy in multiple sclerosis. This table comes from immunoSEQ multiplex PCR, and its TCRdb copy is limited to in-frame clones, with some not included. The table lists more than 50,000 clones, roughly 94% of them singletons. The V segment lost 1 base and the J segment 2 bases; nucleotides outside the gene matches: 10. The CDR3 is made up of 19 amino acids. Germline loops: CDR1 KGHSH, CDR2 LQKENI. Sequenced here: CD8+ T cells from peripheral blood mononuclear cells, sampled after pregnancy. The clonotype originates from a female donor with multiple sclerosis, enrolled in a pregnancy study. This chain uses TRBV18 with TRBJ1-5, with 11 bases fitting TRBD1. CDR3: CASSPRGQGENWGNQPQHF. In DNA form, the CDR3 reads TGTGCCAGCTCACCACGGGGACAGGGGGAAAATTGGGGCAATCAGCCCCAGCATTTT.